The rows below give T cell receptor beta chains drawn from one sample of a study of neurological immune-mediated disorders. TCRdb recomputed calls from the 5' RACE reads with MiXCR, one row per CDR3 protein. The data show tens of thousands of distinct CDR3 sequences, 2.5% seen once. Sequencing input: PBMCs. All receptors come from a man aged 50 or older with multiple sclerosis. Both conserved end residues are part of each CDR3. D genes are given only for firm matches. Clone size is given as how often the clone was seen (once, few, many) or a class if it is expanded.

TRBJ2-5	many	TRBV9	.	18	CASSVASAGSPGQETQYF	TGTGCCAGCAGCGTAGCGTCGGCTGGCTCCCCTGGCCAAGAGACCCAGTACTTC
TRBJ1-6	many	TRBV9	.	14	CASSTGDFNSPLHF	TGTGCCAGCAGCACGGGCGACTTTAATTCACCCCTCCACTTT
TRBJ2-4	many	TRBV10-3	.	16	CAISESGGRAKNIQYF	TGTGCCATCAGTGAGTCCGGGGGGCGAGCCAAAAACATTCAGTACTTC
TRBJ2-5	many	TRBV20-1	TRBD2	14	CSVTSGGAGETQYF	TGCAGTGTCACTAGCGGGGGGGCTGGAGAGACCCAGTACTTC
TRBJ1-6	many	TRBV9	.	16	CASSSTPSSYNSPLHF	TGTGCCAGCAGCTCCACACCGAGCTCCTATAATTCACCCCTCCACTTT
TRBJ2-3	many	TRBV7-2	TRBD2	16	CASSRTSRVSTDTQYF	TGTGCCAGCAGCCGGACTAGCCGGGTTAGCACAGATACGCAGTATTTT
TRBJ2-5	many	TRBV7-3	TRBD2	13	CASSLREGGTQYF	TGTGCCAGCAGCCTCCGGGAGGGGGGGACCCAGTACTTC
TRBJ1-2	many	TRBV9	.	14	CASSVGPGVGGYTF	TGTGCCAGCAGCGTAGGGCCGGGAGTCGGTGGCTACACCTTC
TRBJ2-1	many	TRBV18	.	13	CASSTRQYNEQFF	TGTGCCAGCTCCACACGACAGTACAATGAGCAGTTCTTC
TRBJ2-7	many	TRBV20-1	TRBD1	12	CSAVDRVHEQYF	TGCAGTGCAGTAGACAGGGTCCACGAGCAGTACTTC
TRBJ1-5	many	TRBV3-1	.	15	CASSHGSGGGQPQNF	TGTGCCAGCAGCCACGGTTCCGGGGGCGGTCAGCCCCAGAATTTT
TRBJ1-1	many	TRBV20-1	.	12	CSARGRNTEAFF	TGCAGTGCTAGAGGGCGGAACACTGAAGCTTTCTTT
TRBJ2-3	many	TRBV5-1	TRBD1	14	CASSADRAADTQYF	TGCGCCAGCAGCGCGGACAGGGCGGCAGATACGCAGTATTTT
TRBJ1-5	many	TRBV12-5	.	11	CASGQGQPQHF	TGTGCTAGTGGTCAAGGACAGCCCCAGCATTTT
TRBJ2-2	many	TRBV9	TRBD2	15	CASSGGTSFAGELFF	TGTGCCAGCAGCGGAGGGACTAGCTTTGCCGGGGAGCTGTTTTTT
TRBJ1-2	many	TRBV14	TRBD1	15	CASSPWTGSNYGYTF	TGTGCCAGCAGTCCCTGGACAGGGTCGAACTATGGCTACACCTTC
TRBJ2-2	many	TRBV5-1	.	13	CASSLSEAGELFF	TGCGCCAGCAGCTTGAGCGAAGCCGGGGAGCTGTTTTTT
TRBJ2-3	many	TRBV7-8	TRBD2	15	CASTAGGGSTDTQYF	TGTGCCAGCACCGCAGGCGGGGGTTCCACAGATACGCAGTATTTT
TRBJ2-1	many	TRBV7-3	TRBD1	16	CASSRTGDVSYNEQFF	TGTGCCAGCAGCCGGACAGGGGACGTCTCCTACAATGAGCAGTTCTTC
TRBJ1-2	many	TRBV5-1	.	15	CASSLYGGSDYGYTF	TGCGCCAGCAGCTTGTACGGGGGAAGTGACTATGGCTACACCTTC
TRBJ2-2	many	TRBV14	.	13	CASSHRQSGELFF	TGTGCCAGCAGCCATAGACAGTCCGGGGAGCTGTTTTTT
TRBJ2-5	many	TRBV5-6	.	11	CASSAGETQYF	TGTGCCAGCAGCGCGGGAGAGACCCAGTACTTC
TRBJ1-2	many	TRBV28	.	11	CASSFAAGYTF	TGTGCCAGCAGTTTCGCAGCGGGCTACACCTTC
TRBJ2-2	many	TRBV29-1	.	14	CSVSIRVDPGELFF	TGCAGCGTTAGCATCAGGGTGGACCCCGGGGAGCTGTTTTTT
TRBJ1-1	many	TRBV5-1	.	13	CASSLAGGIEAFF	TGCGCCAGCAGCTTGGCCGGGGGAATTGAAGCTTTCTTT
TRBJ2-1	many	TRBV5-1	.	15	CASSFGRGTYNEQFF	TGCGCCAGCAGCTTCGGACGGGGTACTTACAATGAGCAGTTCTTC
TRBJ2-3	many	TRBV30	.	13	CAWSVGGTDTQYF	TGTGCCTGGAGTGTCGGGGGTACAGATACGCAGTATTTT
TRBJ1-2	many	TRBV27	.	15	CASSIRPGKNYGYTF	TGTGCCAGCAGCATACGTCCGGGGAAGAACTATGGCTACACCTTC
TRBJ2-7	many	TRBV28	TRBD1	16	CASSPPEGQGFYEQYF	TGTGCCAGCAGTCCCCCCGAGGGACAGGGTTTCTACGAGCAGTACTTC
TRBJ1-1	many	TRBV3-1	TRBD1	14	CASSQAQGATEAFF	TGTGCCAGCAGCCAAGCGCAGGGGGCTACTGAAGCTTTCTTT
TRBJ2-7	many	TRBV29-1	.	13	CSALAENHYEQYF	TGCAGCGCCTTGGCGGAGAATCACTACGAGCAGTACTTC
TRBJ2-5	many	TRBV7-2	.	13	CASGRDRKETQYF	TGTGCCAGCGGAAGAGACAGGAAAGAGACCCAGTACTTC
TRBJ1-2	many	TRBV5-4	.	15	CASSHSDKAIYGYTF	TGTGCCAGCAGCCATTCGGACAAGGCCATCTATGGCTACACCTTC
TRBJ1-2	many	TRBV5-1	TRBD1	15	CASSRQGSENYGYTF	TGCGCCAGCAGCCGACAGGGCTCGGAGAACTATGGCTACACCTTC
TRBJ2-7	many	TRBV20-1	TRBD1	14	CSARADRLPYEQYF	TGCAGTGCTAGGGCGGACAGGCTACCCTACGAGCAGTACTTC
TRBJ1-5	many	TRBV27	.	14	CASSLASALEPQHF	TGTGCCAGCAGTTTAGCGTCGGCCTTGGAGCCCCAGCATTTT
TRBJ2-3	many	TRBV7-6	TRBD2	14	CASSRGTSADTQYF	TGTGCCAGCAGCCGCGGGACTAGCGCAGATACGCAGTATTTT
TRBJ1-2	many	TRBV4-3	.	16	CASQRSQVRGSDGYTF	TGCGCCAGCCAAAGAAGTCAAGTCAGGGGATCTGATGGCTACACCTTC
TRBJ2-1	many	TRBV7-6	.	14	CASSGVGTTNEQFF	TGTGCCAGCAGCGGAGTGGGGACCACGAATGAGCAGTTCTTC
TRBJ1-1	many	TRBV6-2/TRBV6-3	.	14	CASSYSTGFTEAFF	TGTGCCAGCAGTTACTCGACGGGGTTCACTGAAGCTTTCTTT
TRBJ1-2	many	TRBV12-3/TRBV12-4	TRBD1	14	CASSLGQGETSYTF	TGTGCCAGCAGTTTGGGACAGGGAGAAACTAGCTACACCTTC
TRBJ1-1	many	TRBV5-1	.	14	CASSWGSGSTEAFF	TGCGCCAGCAGCTGGGGATCAGGGAGCACTGAAGCTTTCTTT
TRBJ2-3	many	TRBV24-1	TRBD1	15	CATSGGTGFTDTQYF	TGTGCCACCAGTGGCGGGACAGGATTCACAGATACGCAGTATTTT
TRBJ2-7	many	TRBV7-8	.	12	CASSLVGHEQYF	TGTGCCAGCAGCTTAGTGGGACACGAGCAGTACTTC
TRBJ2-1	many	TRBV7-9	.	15	CASSFEGIWDNEQFF	TGTGCCAGCAGCTTTGAAGGGATTTGGGACAATGAGCAGTTCTTC
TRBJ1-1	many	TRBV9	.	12	CASSIRDSEAFF	TGTGCCAGCAGCATAAGAGACAGTGAAGCTTTCTTT
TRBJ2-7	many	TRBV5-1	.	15	CASSLGQPILYEQYF	TGCGCCAGCAGCTTGGGACAACCCATTCTTTACGAGCAGTACTTC